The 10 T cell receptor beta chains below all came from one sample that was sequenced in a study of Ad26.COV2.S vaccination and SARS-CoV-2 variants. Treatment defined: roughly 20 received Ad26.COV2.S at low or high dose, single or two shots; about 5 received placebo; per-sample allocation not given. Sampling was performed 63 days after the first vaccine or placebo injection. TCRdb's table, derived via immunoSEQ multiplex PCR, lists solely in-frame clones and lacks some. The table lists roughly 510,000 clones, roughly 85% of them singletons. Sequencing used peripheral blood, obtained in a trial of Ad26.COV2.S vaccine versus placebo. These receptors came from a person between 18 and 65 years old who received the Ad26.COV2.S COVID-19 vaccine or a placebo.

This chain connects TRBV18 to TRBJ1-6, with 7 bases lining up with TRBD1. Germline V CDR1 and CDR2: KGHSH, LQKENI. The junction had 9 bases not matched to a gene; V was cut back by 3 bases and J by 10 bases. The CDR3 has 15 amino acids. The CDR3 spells CASSPSGQGDSPLHF. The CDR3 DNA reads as TGTGCCAGCTCACCCTCGGGCCAGGGGGACTCACCCCTCCACTTT.

This CDR3 is CASRTGGRDRTEAFF. The CDR3 coding sequence is TGTGCCAGCAGGACAGGGGGCAGGGATCGCACTGAAGCTTTCTTT. The chain links TRBV6-5 to TRBJ1-1; 10 positions match TRBD1. The junction had 8 bases not matched to a gene; V was cut back by 6 bases and J by 4 bases. The CDR3 contains 15 residues. Germline V gene lookup returns CDR1 MNHEY and CDR2 SVGAGI.

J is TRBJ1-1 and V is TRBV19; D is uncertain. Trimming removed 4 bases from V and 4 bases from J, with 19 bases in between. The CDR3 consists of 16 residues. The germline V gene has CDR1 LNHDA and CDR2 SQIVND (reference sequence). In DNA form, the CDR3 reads TGTGCCAGTAGTACCGACCCAAGTACCCTGGGCACTGAAGCTTTCTTT. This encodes CASSTDPSTLGTEAFF.

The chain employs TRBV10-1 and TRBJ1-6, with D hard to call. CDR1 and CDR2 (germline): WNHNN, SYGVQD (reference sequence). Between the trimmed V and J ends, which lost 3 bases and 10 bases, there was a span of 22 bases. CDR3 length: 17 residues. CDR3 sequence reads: CASSDWFWPQRSSPLHF. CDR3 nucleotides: TGCGCCAGCAGTGATTGGTTTTGGCCCCAGCGATCCTCACCCCTCCACTTT.

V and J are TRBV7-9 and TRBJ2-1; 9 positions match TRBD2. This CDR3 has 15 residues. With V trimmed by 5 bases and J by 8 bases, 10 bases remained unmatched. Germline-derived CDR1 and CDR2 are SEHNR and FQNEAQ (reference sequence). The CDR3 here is CASSHALAGLYEQFF. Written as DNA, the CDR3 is TGTGCCAGCAGCCACGCCCTAGCGGGGCTATATGAGCAGTTCTTC.

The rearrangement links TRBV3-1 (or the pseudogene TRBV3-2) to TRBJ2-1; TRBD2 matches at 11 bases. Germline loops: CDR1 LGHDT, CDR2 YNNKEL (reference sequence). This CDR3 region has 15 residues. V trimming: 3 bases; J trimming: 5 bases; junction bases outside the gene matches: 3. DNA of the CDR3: TGTGCCAGCAGCCAGACTAGCGGGAATCACAATGAGCAGTTCTTC. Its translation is CASSQTSGNHNEQFF.

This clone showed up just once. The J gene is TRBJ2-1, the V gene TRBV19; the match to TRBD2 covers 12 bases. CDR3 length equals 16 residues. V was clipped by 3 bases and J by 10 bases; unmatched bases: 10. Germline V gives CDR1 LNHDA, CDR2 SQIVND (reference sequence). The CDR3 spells CASSIRTSGIAGEQFF. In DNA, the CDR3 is TGTGCCAGTAGTATCAGGACTAGCGGGATAGCGGGCGAGCAGTTCTTC.

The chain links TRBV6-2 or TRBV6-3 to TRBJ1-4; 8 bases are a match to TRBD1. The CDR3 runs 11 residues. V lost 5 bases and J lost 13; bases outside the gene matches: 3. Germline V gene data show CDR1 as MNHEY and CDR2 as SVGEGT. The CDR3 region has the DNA TGTGCCAGCAGTAACGGACAGGGACTGTTTTTT. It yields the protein CASSNGQGLFF.

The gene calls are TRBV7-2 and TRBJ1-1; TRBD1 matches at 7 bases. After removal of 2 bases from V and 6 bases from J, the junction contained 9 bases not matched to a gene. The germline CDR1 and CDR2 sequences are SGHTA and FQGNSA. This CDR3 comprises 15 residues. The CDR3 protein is CASSLTRDSIAEAFF. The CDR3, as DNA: TGTGCCAGCAGCTTAACCCGGGACAGCATAGCTGAAGCTTTCTTT.

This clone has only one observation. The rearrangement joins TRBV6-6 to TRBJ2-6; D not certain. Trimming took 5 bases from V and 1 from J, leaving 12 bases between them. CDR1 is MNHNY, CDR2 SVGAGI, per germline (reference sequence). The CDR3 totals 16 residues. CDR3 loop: CASSKDSRSGANVLTF. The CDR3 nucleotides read TGTGCCAGCAGTAAAGACTCGAGATCTGGGGCCAACGTCCTGACTTTC.